This entry is about one T cell receptor beta chain. The antigen this receptor binds is unknown. The input lacks base qualities; no much larger clone sits a single base away. Taken from the germline V gene (reference sequence), the CDR1 and CDR2 loops are DFQATT and SNEGSKA. V is clipped by 4 bases and J by 2 bases, and the sequence between their germline boundaries is 9 bases long. Counted from cysteine to phenylalanine, this CDR3 has 12 amino acids. The sequence is cut down to CDR3 DNA, 36 bases in frame from base 1. Explained via the paper, the treatment or condition label denotes: allogeneic hematopoietic cell transplantation with graft depleted of TCRalphabeta T cells and CD19 B cells. TCRalphabeta/CD19-depleted allogeneic hematopoietic cell grafts were given to the transplant recipients, all of whom were children. The method behind the library was PCR. Instrument on record: Illumina HiSeq 2500. TCR libraries were prepared with molecular barcoding, using unique molecular identifiers to normalize TCRbeta repertoire quantification. The raw public data were reprocessed by TCRdb itself: fastp quality trimming at Q25, MiXCR clonotype calling, in-frame beta chains only. Each CDR3 protein appears once, grouped with its most common genes and DNA. The sample table shows approximately 800,000 distinct CDR3 sequences, and roughly 15% are seen once. Of the sample, about 5% falls within the top ten clones.

This sample was taken from a study of T-cell reconstitution after alpha-beta-depleted transplantation in children (dated by TCRdb to between 2015 and 2016). Turning to the overall study: The study quantitatively tracked T-cell immune reconstitution after TCRalphabeta/CD19-depleted allogeneic hematopoietic cell transplantation in children using TCR repertoire profiling.

The study at large found these results: The high TCRbeta diversity at day 60 in some patients was ascribed to recipient T cells and intrathymic progenitors that had survived conditioning. The apparently early recovery of alphabetaT-cell counts about two months after transplant reportedly depended on only several hundred rapidly expanded clones that came from non-depleted graft cells. Over subsequent months, a decline in hyperexpanded clone frequencies was noted, and after one year, T-cell counts and TCRbeta diversity were mostly ascribed to newly produced T cells.

The chain was built from TRBV20-1 and TRBJ2-7, with the D gene too uncertain to name. The clonotype comes from a male patient between 10 and 17 years old who had a stem cell transplant for acute lymphoblastic leukemia, so the T cells may come from the graft donor. The specimen was PBMCs, mostly from graft donor cells, collected 360 days after TCRalphabeta/CD19-depleted stem cell transplant. The CDR3 corresponds to CSATQPTYEQYF. The nucleotide sequence is given as TGCAGTGCTACTCAACCCACCTACGAGCAGTACTTC.